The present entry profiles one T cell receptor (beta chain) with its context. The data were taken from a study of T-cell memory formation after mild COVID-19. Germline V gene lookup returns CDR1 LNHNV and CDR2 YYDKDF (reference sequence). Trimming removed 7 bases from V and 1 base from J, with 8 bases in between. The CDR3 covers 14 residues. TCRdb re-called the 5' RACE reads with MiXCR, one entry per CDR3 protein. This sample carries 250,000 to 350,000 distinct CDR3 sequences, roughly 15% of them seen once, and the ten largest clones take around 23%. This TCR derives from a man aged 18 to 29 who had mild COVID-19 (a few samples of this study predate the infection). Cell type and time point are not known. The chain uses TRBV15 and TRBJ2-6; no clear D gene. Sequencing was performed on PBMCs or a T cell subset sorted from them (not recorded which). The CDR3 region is CATTALSGANVLTF. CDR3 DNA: TGTGCCACCACGGCACTGTCTGGGGCCAACGTCCTGACTTTC.